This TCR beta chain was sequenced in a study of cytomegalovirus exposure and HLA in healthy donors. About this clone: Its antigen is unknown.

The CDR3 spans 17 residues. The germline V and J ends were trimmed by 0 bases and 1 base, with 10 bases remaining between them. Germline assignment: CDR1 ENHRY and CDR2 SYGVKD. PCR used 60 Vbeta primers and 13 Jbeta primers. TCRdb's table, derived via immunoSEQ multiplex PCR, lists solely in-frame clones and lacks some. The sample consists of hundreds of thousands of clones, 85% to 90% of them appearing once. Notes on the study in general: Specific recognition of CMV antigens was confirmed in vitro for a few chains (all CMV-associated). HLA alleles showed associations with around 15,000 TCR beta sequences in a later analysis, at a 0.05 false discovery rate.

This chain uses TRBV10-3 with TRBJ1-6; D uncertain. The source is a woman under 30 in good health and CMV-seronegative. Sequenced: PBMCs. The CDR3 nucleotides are TGTGCCATCAGTGAGTCTGCGCCCGGGTCCTATAATTCACCCCTCCACTTT. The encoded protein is CAISESAPGSYNSPLHF.